The 21 T cell receptor beta chains in this list originate from one sample, sequenced in a study of shared clonotypes between healthy human individuals. Libraries were prepared by immunoSEQ multiplex PCR; TCRdb keeps only in-frame clonotypes and omits some of them. The table has about 1 million clones, about 70% seen once. Source material: memory CD4+ T cells sorted from blood. The subset denotes: CD45RA-negative fraction. Every receptor here comes from a man between 18 and 35 years old in good health.

This clone was detected a few times. V and J are TRBV7-9 and TRBJ1-3; a weak D match, TRBD1 (6 bases). Trimming shortened V by 10 bases and J by 3 bases, and 19 bases separated the two germline ends. The CDR3 sequence is 15 residues long. CDR1 and CDR2 (germline): SEHNR, FQNEAQ (reference sequence). CDR3 protein: CATTMGGGSGNTIYF. The CDR3, as DNA: TGTGCCACCACAATGGGGGGGGGCAGTGGAAACACCATATATTTT.

This chain uses TRBV6-1 with TRBJ2-2; 7 bases are shared with TRBD1. The CDR3 is 15 residues long. The trim removed 0 bases at V and 4 bases at J, leaving 2 bases unmatched. Per the germline V gene, CDR1 is MNHNS and CDR2 is SASEGT. The CDR3, as DNA: TGTGCCAGCAGTGAAGCGGGACAGTCCACCGGGGAGCTGTTTTTT. Amino acid sequence: CASSEAGQSTGELFF.

The CDR3 region is CASSYGIRNSPLHF. As DNA, the CDR3 is TGTGCCAGCAGTTACGGGATAAGGAATTCACCCCTCCACTTT. The chain couples TRBV6-6 to TRBJ1-6; D is undetermined. Germline CDR1 and CDR2: MNHNY and SVGAGI (reference sequence). CDR3 size: 14 residues. The V end lost 2 bases, the J end lost 7 bases, and 9 bases lay between the germline ends.

The chain joins TRBV2 to TRBJ2-7; no clear D gene. V was shortened by 4 bases and J by 13 bases, with 14 bases between the two germline ends. CDR3 length equals 11 residues. CDR1 and CDR2 (germline): SNHLY, FYNNEI. This CDR3 is CASSGGTKSYF. Written as DNA, the CDR3 is TGTGCCAGCAGTGGAGGCACCAAATCTTACTTC.

This clone was counted a few times. The CDR3 loop reads CASRSRGDPYEQYF. CDR3 DNA sequence: TGTGCCAGCAGGTCAAGGGGGGATCCCTACGAGCAGTACTTC. The rearrangement joins TRBV21-1 to TRBJ2-7. TRBV21-1 is a listed pseudogene. The CDR3 contains 14 residues.

A single count supports this clone. The DNA for the CDR3 is TGTGCCTGGTCTGGAGGACAGGGCAACGAGCAGTACTTC. Protein product: CAWSGGQGNEQYF. The chain employs TRBV30 and TRBJ2-7; 8 positions agree with TRBD1. The trim removed 5 bases at V and 5 bases at J, leaving 8 bases unmatched. The germline CDR1 and CDR2 sequences are GTSNPN and SVGIG (reference sequence). CDR3 length: 13 amino acids.

Only a few counts were recorded for this clone. The chain recombines TRBV7-2 with TRBJ1-4; D is possibly TRBD1 (6 bases). V was shortened by 4 bases and J by 3 bases, with 12 bases between the two germline ends. CDR1 is SGHTA, CDR2 FQGNSA, per germline. CDR3 length: 15 residues. CDR3 in DNA: TGTGCCAGCAGCTCCCTGGGGGCCTCTAATGAAAAACTGTTTTTT. Translated: CASSSLGASNEKLFF.

The chain links TRBV10-1 to TRBJ2-2; D uncertain. From germline, CDR1 is WNHNN and CDR2 SYGVQD (reference sequence). The CDR3 loop spans 11 amino acids. Trimming took off 9 bases at V and 12 bases at J, with 14 bases between the two ends. CDR3 DNA: TGCGCCAGAAGAGACGTCTTAAAGCTGTTTTTT. This sequence encodes CARRDVLKLFF.

The rearrangement links TRBV28 to TRBJ1-2, with 7 bases that match TRBD1. Germline V lookup: CDR1 MDHEN, CDR2 SYDVKM. V lost 8 bases to trimming and J lost 4 bases; unmatched junction nucleotides: 7. The CDR3 consists of 13 residues. CDR3 region: CASRQGGSYGYTF. The CDR3 coding sequence is TGTGCCAGCCGACAGGGCGGGAGCTATGGCTACACCTTC.

This CDR3 reads CASSMGASSGNTIYF. The CDR3 DNA reads as TGTGCCAGTAGTATGGGCGCGAGCTCTGGAAACACCATATATTTT. The rearrangement joins TRBV19 to TRBJ1-3; D is ambiguous. This CDR3 is 15 amino acids long. Germline loops: CDR1 LNHDA, CDR2 SQIVND (reference sequence). V gave up 3 bases and J gave up 0 bases, with 9 bases separating them.

The rearrangement links TRBV10-3 to TRBJ1-4, with 7 bases that match TRBD1. The germline V gene encodes CDR1 ENHRY and CDR2 SYGVKD. This CDR3 contains 15 residues. J gave up 8 bases and V 5 bases, and 11 bases lay outside the gene matches. CDR3 loop: CAISMVDRAEEKLFF. Written as DNA, the CDR3 is TGTGCCATCAGTATGGTAGACAGGGCGGAGGAAAAACTGTTTTTT.

The V and J genes are TRBV14 and TRBJ2-7, with a possible D match to TRBD1 (6 bases). The germline V and J ends were trimmed by 3 bases and 0 bases, with 15 bases remaining between them. Germline lookup yields CDR1 SGHDN and CDR2 FVKESK. This CDR3 spans 16 amino acids. CDR3 DNA: TGTGCCAGCAGCCACCGCGGTCAGGGGCGCTCCTACGAGCAGTACTTC. It translates to CASSHRGQGRSYEQYF.

This sequence joins TRBV6-1 and TRBJ2-3, with D possibly TRBD2 on 6 matching bases. Germline CDR1 is MNHNS and CDR2 is SASEGT. The CDR3 extends over 16 amino acids. V was pared by 1 base and J by 4 bases, with 15 bases between. CDR3 in DNA: TGTGCCAGCAGTGAAGGGGTGACTAGATTGGCAGATACGCAGTATTTT. Translated, it gives CASSEGVTRLADTQYF.

This clone came up many times. The chain joins TRBV18 to TRBJ2-7; TRBD2 matches at 8 bases. CDR3 length: 15 amino acids. Looked up from germline, CDR1 is KGHSH and CDR2 is LQKENI. V trimming: 3 bases; J trimming: 1 base; junction bases outside the gene matches: 5. CDR3 in DNA: TGTGCCAGCTCACCTGGACTAGCTGAATCCTACGAGCAGTACTTC. It specifies CASSPGLAESYEQYF. Filled out from reference TRBV18 and TRBJ2-7, the complete variable domain reads NAGVMQNPRHLVRRRGQEARLRCSPMKGHSHVYWYRQLPEEGLKFMVYLQKENIIDESGMPKERFSAEFPKEGPSILRIQQVVRGDSAAYFCASSPGLAESYEQYFGPGTRLTVT.

This chain's CDR3 is CASSLEGTGGKGYTF. In DNA, the CDR3 is TGTGCCAGCAGCTTGGAGGGGACAGGGGGCAAGGGCTACACCTTC. This chain connects TRBV5-6 to TRBJ1-2; 12 positions agree with TRBD1. The length of the CDR3 is 15 residues. J was trimmed by 8 bases and V by 0 bases; bases with no gene match: 5. The V gene's germline CDR1 is SGHDT and CDR2 YYEEEE.

This clone was observed a handful of times. One junction end does not reproduce the germline sequence, and a read error may be involved. Written as DNA, the CDR3 is TGTGCTAGCAGCCCCCTCCCGACGGACTTATACAATGAGCAGTTCTTC. Residues: CASSPLPTDLYNEQFF. V usage is TRBV7-7 and J usage is TRBJ2-1, with D possibly matching TRBD2 (5 bases). CDR1 SSHAT and CDR2 FNYEAQ come from the germline V gene (reference sequence). The CDR3 runs to 16 residues.

CDR3 DNA: TGCGCCAGCAGCTTGGCGAGCGAGCAGTACTTC. This codes for CASSLASEQYF. J is TRBJ2-7 and V is TRBV5-1; no reliable D call. V was clipped by 0 bases and J by 6 bases, with 4 bases between them. The CDR3 has 11 amino acids. In germline, CDR1 is SGHRS, CDR2 YFSETQ.

This chain links TRBV7-3 with TRBJ1-1; D not certain. There are 11 residues in the CDR3. V lost 7 bases and J 7 bases, leaving 10 bases between the germline ends. The germline gives CDR1 SGHTA, CDR2 FQGTGA. The CDR3 DNA is TGTGCCAGCAAAGGGAGTGGTGAAGCTTTCTTT. Amino acid sequence: CASKGSGEAFF.

This clone was seen ten or more times. The rearrangement links TRBV5-4 to TRBJ2-3; 12 bases are shared with TRBD2. Germline V gives CDR1 SGHNT, CDR2 YYREEE (reference sequence). Losses at the gene ends were 0 bases for V and 5 bases for J; bases not matched to a gene: 4. The CDR3 has 16 amino acids. The CDR3 sequence is CASSLGSSGGVDTQYF. Here the CDR3 DNA reads TGTGCCAGCAGCTTGGGGTCTAGCGGGGGGGTAGATACGCAGTATTTT.

In regard to this clone: The sample contains more than one DNA sequence encoding this CDR3. V is TRBV18 and J is TRBJ2-3; unclear D gene. The CDR3 spans 15 residues. V gave up 1 base and J gave up 2 bases, with 10 bases separating them. Germline values: CDR1 KGHSH, CDR2 LQKENI. In DNA form, the CDR3 reads TGTGCCAGCTCACCACTTTCAGGTCCCACAGATACGCAGTATTTT. It codes for CASSPLSGPTDTQYF.

The V gene is TRBV2, the J gene TRBJ2-7, with TRBD2 matching 12 bases. The CDR3 contains 15 residues. Germline-derived CDR1 and CDR2 are SNHLY and FYNNEI. J was trimmed by 2 bases and V by 6 bases; bases with no gene match: 5. The CDR3 is CASRGGLAGTYEQYF. CDR3 DNA: TGTGCCAGCAGGGGGGGACTAGCGGGCACCTACGAGCAGTACTTC.